The T cell receptor (beta chain) under discussion was sequenced for a study of CD8+ T cells in alopecia areata. Study as a whole: The share of scalp area affected provided the severity score for treated patients.

Trimming removed 4 bases from V and 6 bases from J; junction bases left unmatched: 9. The germline CDR1 and CDR2 sequences are MNHNS and SASEGT. This CDR3 is built from 15 residues. RNA was isolated and reverse transcribed to cDNA, the sequencing template. Libraries were prepared by immunoSEQ multiplex PCR; TCRdb keeps only in-frame clonotypes and omits some of them. The table has about 180,000 clones, approximately 50% seen once. Treatment here: oral pan-JAK inhibitor, 5-10 mg twice daily. This chain joins TRBV6-1 and TRBJ1-5; 7 bases match TRBD1. The sequences come from CD8+ T cells sorted from blood, collected around week 52, from a patient treated with tofacitinib. The TCR originated in a human donor with alopecia areata. CDR3 protein: CASSGQGGSAQPQHF. The CDR3 DNA reads as TGTGCCAGCAGTGGCCAGGGGGGAAGCGCTCAGCCCCAGCATTTT.